The T cell receptor (beta chain) described here comes from a study of Graves' ophthalmopathy and Graves' hyperthyroidism. Broader study findings: A 13-signature model separated ophthalmopathy from stable hyperthyroidism, just over 85% sensitivity, 81.08% specificity.

This clonotype was counted only a few times. As yet, its antigen is unknown. The CDR3 has 15 amino acids. Trimming removed 0 bases at V and 8 bases at J, with 19 bases between. Germline CDR1 and CDR2: DFQATT and SNEGSKA (reference sequence). Other autoimmune diseases, uncontrolled infections, pregnancy or lactation excluded patients from enrollment. Diagnostic conclusions were grounded in clinical symptoms, serum thyroxine, TRAb, thyroid ultrasound and orbital computed tomography. RNA transcripts were the template, and TCR beta CDR3 regions were amplified from them. Amplification began with first-round RT-PCR using HTBI primers, then second-round multiplex PCR was performed. Each CDR3 protein is one row after TCRdb ran MiXCR on the multiplex PCR reads. The data show about 1.1 million distinct CDR3 sequences, approximately 35% seen once.

The chain joins TRBV20-1 to TRBJ1-1; tentative D call: TRBD1 (5 bases). Material: peripheral blood or thyroid tissue (not recorded which). The source of this sequence is an adult man with Graves' hyperthyroidism. The CDR3 DNA reads TGCAGTGCTAGAGACGATCCCGGGGGAATAAGCGAAGCTTTCTTT. Its translation is CSARDDPGGISEAFF.